The TCR beta chain described here comes from a study of cytomegalovirus exposure and HLA in healthy donors. The study ran its PCR with 60 Vbeta and 13 Jbeta primers. Here immunoSEQ multiplex PCR was the method, and the copy in TCRdb shows in-frame clones only, minus some. The sample has approximately 260,000 clones; around 90% are singletons. The sequence derives from a girl under 10 years old in good health and CMV-seronegative. The sequenced material came from PBMCs.

Here the CDR3 DNA reads TGTGCCAGCAGCTCAGCAACAGGGGGAACCACCAATCAGCCCCAGCATTTT. This gives the protein CASSSATGGTTNQPQHF. This chain connects TRBV11-2 to TRBJ1-5; 8 bases fit TRBD1. This CDR3 contains 17 residues. Germline V gives CDR1 SGHAT, CDR2 FQNNGV. V shed 4 bases, J shed 3 bases, and the junction held 11 bases outside the gene matches.